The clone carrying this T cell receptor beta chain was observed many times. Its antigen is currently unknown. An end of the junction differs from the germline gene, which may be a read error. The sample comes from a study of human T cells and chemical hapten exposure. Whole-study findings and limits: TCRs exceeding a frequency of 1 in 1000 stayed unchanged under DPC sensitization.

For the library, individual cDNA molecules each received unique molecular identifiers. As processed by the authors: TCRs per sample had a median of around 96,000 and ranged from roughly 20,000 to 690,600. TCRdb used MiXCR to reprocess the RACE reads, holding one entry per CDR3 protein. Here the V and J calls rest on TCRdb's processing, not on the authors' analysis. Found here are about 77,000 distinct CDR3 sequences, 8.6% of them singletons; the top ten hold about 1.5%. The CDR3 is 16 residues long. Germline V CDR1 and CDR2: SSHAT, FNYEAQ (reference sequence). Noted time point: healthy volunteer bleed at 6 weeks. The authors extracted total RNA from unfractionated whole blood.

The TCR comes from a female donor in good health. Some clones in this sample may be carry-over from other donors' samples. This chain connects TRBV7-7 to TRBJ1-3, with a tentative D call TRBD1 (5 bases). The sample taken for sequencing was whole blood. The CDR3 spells CASSLGSPGSGNTIYF. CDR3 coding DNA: TGTGCTAGCAGCTTAGGAAGCCCAGGGTCTGGAAACACCATATATTTT.